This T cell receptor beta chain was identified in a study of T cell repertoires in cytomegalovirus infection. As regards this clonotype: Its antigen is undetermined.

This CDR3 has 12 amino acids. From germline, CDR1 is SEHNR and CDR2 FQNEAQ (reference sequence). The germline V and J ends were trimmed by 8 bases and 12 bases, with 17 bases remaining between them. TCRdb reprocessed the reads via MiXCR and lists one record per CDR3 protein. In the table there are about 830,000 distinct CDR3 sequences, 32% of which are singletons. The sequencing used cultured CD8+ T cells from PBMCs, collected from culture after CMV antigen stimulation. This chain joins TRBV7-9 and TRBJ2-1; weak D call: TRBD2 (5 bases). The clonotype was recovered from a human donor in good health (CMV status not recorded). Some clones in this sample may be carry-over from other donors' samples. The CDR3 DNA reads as TGTGCCAGCTTAGACCCGCCAGGAGGGCAGTTCTTC. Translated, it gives CASLDPPGGQFF.